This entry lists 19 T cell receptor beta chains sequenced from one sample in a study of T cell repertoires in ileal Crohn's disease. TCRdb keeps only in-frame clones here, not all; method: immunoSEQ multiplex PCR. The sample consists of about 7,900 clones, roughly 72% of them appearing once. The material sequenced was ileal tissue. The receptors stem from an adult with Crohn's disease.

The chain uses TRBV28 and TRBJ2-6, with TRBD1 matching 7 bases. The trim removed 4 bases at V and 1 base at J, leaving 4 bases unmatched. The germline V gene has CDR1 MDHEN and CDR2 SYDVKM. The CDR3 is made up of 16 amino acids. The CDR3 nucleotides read TGTGCCAGCAGTTACGACAGGGCGTCTGGGGCCAACGTCCTGACTTTC. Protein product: CASSYDRASGANVLTF.

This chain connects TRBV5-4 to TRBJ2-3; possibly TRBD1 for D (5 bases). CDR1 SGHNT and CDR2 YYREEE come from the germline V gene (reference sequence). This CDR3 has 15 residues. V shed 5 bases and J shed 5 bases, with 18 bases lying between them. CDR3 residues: CASSPRTDKGDTQYF. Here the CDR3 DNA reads TGTGCCAGCAGTCCCCGGACGGACAAAGGAGATACGCAGTATTTT.

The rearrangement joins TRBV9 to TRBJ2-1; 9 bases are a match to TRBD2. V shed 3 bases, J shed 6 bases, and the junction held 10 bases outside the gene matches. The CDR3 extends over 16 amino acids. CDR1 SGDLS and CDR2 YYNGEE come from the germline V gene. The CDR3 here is CASSALSGRMSNEQFF. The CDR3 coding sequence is TGTGCCAGCAGCGCTTTAAGCGGGAGGATGAGCAATGAGCAGTTCTTC. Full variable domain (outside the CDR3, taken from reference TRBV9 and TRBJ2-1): DSGVTQTPKHLITATGQRVTLRCSPRSGDLSVYWYQQSLDQGLQFLIQYYNGEERAKGNILERFSAQQFPDLHSELNLSSLELGDSALYFCASSALSGRMSNEQFFGPGTRLTVL.

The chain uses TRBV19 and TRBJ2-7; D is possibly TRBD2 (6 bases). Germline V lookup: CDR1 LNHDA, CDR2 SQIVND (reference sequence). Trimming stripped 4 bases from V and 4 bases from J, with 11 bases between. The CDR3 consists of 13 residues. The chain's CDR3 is CASSTFGGYEQYF. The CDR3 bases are TGTGCCAGTAGTACTTTCGGGGGTTACGAGCAGTACTTC.

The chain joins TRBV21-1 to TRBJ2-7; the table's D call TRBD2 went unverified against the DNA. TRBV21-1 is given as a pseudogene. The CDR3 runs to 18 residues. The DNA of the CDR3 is TGTGCCAGCAGCAAATCGGAAGGTCAGACTAGCGGGAGAAACGAGCAGTACTTC. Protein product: CASSKSEGQTSGRNEQYF.

CDR3 sequence (DNA): TGCAGCGTTGACCCCCGGAGGACGGGAGAGACCCAGTACTTC. Protein: CSVDPRRTGETQYF. The chain couples TRBV29-1 to TRBJ2-5, with D possibly matching TRBD2 (5 bases). The germline V gene has CDR1 SQVTM and CDR2 ANQGSEA. This CDR3 has 14 amino acids. V dropped 3 bases and J dropped 4 bases, with 15 bases sitting between them. Together with reference TRBV29-1 and TRBJ2-5, the CDR3 gives the full variable domain: SAVISQKPSRDICQRGTSLTIQCQVDSQVTMMFWYRQQPGQSLTLIATANQGSEATYESGFVIDKFPISRPNLTFSTLTVSNMSPEDSSIYLCSVDPRRTGETQYFGPGTRLLVL.

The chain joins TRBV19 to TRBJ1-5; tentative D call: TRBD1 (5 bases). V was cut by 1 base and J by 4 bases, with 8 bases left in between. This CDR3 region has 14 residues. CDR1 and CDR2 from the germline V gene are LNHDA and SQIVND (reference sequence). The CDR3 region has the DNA TGTGCCAGTAGTATAGTGACAGAGAATCAGCCCCAGCATTTT. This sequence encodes CASSIVTENQPQHF.

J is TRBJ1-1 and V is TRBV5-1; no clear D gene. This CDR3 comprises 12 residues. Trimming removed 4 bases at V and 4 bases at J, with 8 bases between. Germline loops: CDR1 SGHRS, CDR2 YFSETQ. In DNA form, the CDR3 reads TGCGCCAGCAGCAGGGAGGGCACTGAAGCTTTCTTT. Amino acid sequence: CASSREGTEAFF.

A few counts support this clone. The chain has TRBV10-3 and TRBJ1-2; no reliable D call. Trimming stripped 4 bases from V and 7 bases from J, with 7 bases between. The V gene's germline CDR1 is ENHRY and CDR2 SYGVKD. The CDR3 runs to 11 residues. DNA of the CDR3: TGTGCCATCAGTGCTCTACGTGGCTACACCTTC. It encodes CAISALRGYTF.

Here the CDR3 DNA reads TGTGCCAGCAGTGGCTGGACTAGCTCCTACGAGCAGTACTTC. Its translation is CASSGWTSSYEQYF. The chain recombines TRBV6-1 with TRBJ2-7, with 7 bases aligning to TRBD2. Germline V gives CDR1 MNHNS, CDR2 SASEGT. CDR3 length: 14 residues. J was trimmed by 0 bases and V by 4 bases; bases with no gene match: 3.

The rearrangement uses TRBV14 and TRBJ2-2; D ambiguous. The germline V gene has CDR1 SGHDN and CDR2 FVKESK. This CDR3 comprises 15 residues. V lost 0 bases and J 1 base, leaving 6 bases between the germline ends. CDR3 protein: CASSQDAVNTGELFF. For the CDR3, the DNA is TGTGCCAGCAGCCAAGATGCGGTGAACACCGGGGAGCTGTTTTTT.

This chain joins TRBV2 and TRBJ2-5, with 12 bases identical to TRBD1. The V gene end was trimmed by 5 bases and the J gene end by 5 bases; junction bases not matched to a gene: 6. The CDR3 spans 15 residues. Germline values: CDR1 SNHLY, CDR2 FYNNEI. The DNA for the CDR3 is TGTGCCAGCAGTTTGGGACAGGGGGCGCCGGAGACCCAGTACTTC. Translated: CASSLGQGAPETQYF. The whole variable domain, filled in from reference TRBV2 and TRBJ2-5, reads EPEVTQTPSHQVTQMGQEVILRCVPISNHLYFYWYRQILGQKVEFLVSFYNNEISEKSEIFDDQFSVERPDGSNFTLKIRSTKLEDSAMYFCASSLGQGAPETQYFGPGTRLLVL.

The chain's CDR3 is CASSARGAETQYF. CDR3 nucleotide sequence: TGTGCCAGCAGTGCTAGGGGCGCTGAGACCCAGTACTTC. V is TRBV6-5 and J is TRBJ2-5, with D maybe TRBD1 (5 bases). The CDR3 is made up of 13 amino acids. With 5 bases removed from V and 5 bases from J, the gap between germline ends came to 12 bases. CDR1 MNHEY and CDR2 SVGAGI come from the germline V gene.

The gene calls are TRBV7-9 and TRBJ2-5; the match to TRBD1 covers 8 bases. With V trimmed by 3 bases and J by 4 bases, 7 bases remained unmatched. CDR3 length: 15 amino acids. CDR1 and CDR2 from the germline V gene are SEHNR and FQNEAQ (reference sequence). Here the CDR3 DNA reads TGTGCCAGCAGCTTCGGCAGGGGGCTTCTAGAGACCCAGTACTTC. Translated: CASSFGRGLLETQYF. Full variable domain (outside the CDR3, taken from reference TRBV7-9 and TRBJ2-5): DTGVSQNPRHKITKRGQNVTFRCDPISEHNRLYWYRQTLGQGPEFLTYFQNEAQLEKSRLLSDRFSAERPKGSFSTLEIQRTEQGDSAMYLCASSFGRGLLETQYFGPGTRLLVL.

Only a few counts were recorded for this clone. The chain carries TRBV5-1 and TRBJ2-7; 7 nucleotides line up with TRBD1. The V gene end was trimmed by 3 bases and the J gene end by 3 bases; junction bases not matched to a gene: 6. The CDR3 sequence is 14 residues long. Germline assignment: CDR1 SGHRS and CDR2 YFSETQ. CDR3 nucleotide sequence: TGCGCCAGCAGCTCCGGGACAGTCGGCTACGAGCAGTACTTC. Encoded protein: CASSSGTVGYEQYF.

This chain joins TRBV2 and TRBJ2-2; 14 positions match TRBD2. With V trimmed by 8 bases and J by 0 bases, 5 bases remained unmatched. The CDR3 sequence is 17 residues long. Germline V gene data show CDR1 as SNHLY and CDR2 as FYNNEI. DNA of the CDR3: TGTGCCAGCGGCGGACTAGCGGGAGGATCGAACACCGGGGAGCTGTTTTTT. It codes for CASGGLAGGSNTGELFF.

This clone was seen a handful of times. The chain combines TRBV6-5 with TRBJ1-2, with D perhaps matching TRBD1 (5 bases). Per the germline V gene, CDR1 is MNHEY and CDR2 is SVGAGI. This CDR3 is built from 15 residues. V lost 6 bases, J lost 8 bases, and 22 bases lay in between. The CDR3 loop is CASSRRTRQPFGYTF. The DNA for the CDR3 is TGTGCCAGCAGCCGACGAACCCGACAGCCCTTCGGCTACACCTTC.

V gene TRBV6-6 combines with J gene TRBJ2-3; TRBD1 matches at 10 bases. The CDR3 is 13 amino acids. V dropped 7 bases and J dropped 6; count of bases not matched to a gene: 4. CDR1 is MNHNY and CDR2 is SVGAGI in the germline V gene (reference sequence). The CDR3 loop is CASKGQGPDTQYF. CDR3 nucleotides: TGTGCCAGCAAGGGACAGGGGCCCGATACGCAGTATTTT.

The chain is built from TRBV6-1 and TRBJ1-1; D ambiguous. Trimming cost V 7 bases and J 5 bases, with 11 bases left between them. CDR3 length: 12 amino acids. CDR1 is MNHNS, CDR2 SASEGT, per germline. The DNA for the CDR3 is TGTGCCAGCACCTCGGGGTGGACTGAAGCTTTCTTT. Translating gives CASTSGWTEAFF.